This T cell receptor beta chain was profiled in a study of blood T cell repertoires in COVID-19. Germline CDR1 MNHEY, CDR2 SMNVEV (reference sequence). Trimming pared 7 bases from V and 4 bases from J, leaving 10 bases between. The CDR3 runs to 12 residues. Per the original data handling: Researchers report that nucleated cell counts were estimated from reference gene primer amplification. Some clones are missing from TCRdb's copy, which holds only in-frame ones; the method was immunoSEQ multiplex PCR. That table supplies the V and J calls and clone size; D and trimming were determined from the DNA. Here the sample spans 90,000 to 140,000 clones, 81% being singletons.

The chain couples TRBV27 to TRBJ1-2; maybe TRBD1 (5 bases). The source is a man aged 80 or over with acute or convalescent COVID-19. Sequencing was carried out using peripheral blood. The CDR3 sequence is CASIGGVYGYTF. The CDR3 coding sequence is TGTGCCAGCATAGGAGGGGTCTATGGCTACACCTTC.